This is a list of T cell receptor beta chains from one sample in a study of persistence of HIV-infected CD4 T cells. The antigens for these receptors are not known. Only in-frame clones appear in the TCRdb table, and some are missing; sequencing was by immunoSEQ multiplex PCR. The profile shows roughly 20,000 clones, around three quarters of them singletons. The specimen comprised CD4+ T cells sorted from PBMCs after approximately 18-hour stimulation, sampled from a patient who received antiretroviral therapy. The receptors shown here come from an adult man with HIV who was CMV-seropositive. CDR3s include the opening cysteine and the closing phenylalanine or tryptophan. The order of the fields is D gene, J gene, CDR3 length, V gene, clone size, CDR3 DNA, CDR3 protein. A D gene is named only where the DNA matches it firmly. Only some rows state a clone size, as once, few, many or a class for expanded clones.

d_call: NA
j_call: TRBJ2-3
cdr3_length: 15
v_call: TRBV6-2/TRBV6-3
clone_size: NA
cdr3_nt: TGTGCCAGCAGTTACGGTCGGGGGCGCACAGATACGCAGTATTTT
cdr3_aa: CASSYGRGRTDTQYF

d_call: NA
j_call: TRBJ2-1
cdr3_length: 17
v_call: TRBV28
clone_size: NA
cdr3_nt: TGTGCCAGCAGTTTACCGGGACCGACGAGCTCCTACAATGAGCAGTTCTTC
cdr3_aa: CASSLPGPTSSYNEQFF

d_call: TRBD1
j_call: TRBJ1-3
cdr3_length: 13
v_call: TRBV4-2
clone_size: NA
cdr3_nt: TGTGCCAGCAGCCAAGTGGGGACAGGAACCATATATTTT
cdr3_aa: CASSQVGTGTIYF

d_call: NA
j_call: TRBJ1-1
cdr3_length: 13
v_call: TRBV2
clone_size: once
cdr3_nt: TGTGCCAGCAGTGAAGTCCAGGGACGAGAAGCTTTCTTT
cdr3_aa: CASSEVQGREAFF

d_call: TRBD1
j_call: TRBJ2-7
cdr3_length: 17
v_call: TRBV12-5
clone_size: NA
cdr3_nt: TGTGCTAGTGCTCCTAACCCGGGACAGGGTGTCTCCTACGAGCAGTACTTC
cdr3_aa: CASAPNPGQGVSYEQYF

d_call: NA
j_call: TRBJ2-2
cdr3_length: 15
v_call: TRBV4-1
clone_size: NA
cdr3_nt: TGCGCCAGCAGCCCGGGACACACGAACACCGGGGAGCTGTTTTTT
cdr3_aa: CASSPGHTNTGELFF

d_call: NA
j_call: TRBJ2-3
cdr3_length: 12
v_call: TRBV5-1
clone_size: NA
cdr3_nt: TGCGCCAGCAGCCAAGACAGGGATACGCAGTATTTT
cdr3_aa: CASSQDRDTQYF

d_call: TRBD1
j_call: TRBJ1-4
cdr3_length: 14
v_call: TRBV19
clone_size: NA
cdr3_nt: TGTGCCAGTAGTATGGCAGGGGGCCGGGAAAAACTGTTTTTT
cdr3_aa: CASSMAGGREKLFF

d_call: NA
j_call: TRBJ1-5
cdr3_length: 16
v_call: TRBV5-1
clone_size: NA
cdr3_nt: TGCGCCAGCAGCTTGGGGACCGGGATATACAATCAGCCCCAGCATTTT
cdr3_aa: CASSLGTGIYNQPQHF

d_call: NA
j_call: TRBJ1-6
cdr3_length: 14
v_call: TRBV7-9
clone_size: NA
cdr3_nt: TGTGCCAGCAGCTTAAGCTCCTATAATTCACCCCTCCACTTT
cdr3_aa: CASSLSSYNSPLHF

d_call: NA
j_call: TRBJ2-1
cdr3_length: 15
v_call: TRBV28
clone_size: NA
cdr3_nt: TGTGCCAGCAATTCATGGGGGGGCAAATACAATGAGCAGTTCTTC
cdr3_aa: CASNSWGGKYNEQFF

d_call: NA
j_call: TRBJ1-6
cdr3_length: 15
v_call: TRBV6-5
clone_size: few
cdr3_nt: TGTGCCAGCAGCTATACTTCCGGGAGGAGTTCACCCCTCCACTTT
cdr3_aa: CASSYTSGRSSPLHF

d_call: NA
j_call: TRBJ2-2
cdr3_length: 13
v_call: TRBV10-3
clone_size: NA
cdr3_nt: TGTGCCATCGCCTCCGGGCACACCGGGGAGCTGTTTTTT
cdr3_aa: CAIASGHTGELFF

d_call: NA
j_call: TRBJ1-3
cdr3_length: 11
v_call: TRBV19
clone_size: NA
cdr3_nt: TGTGCCAGTAGGGACGGCTACACCATATATTTT
cdr3_aa: CASRDGYTIYF

d_call: NA
j_call: TRBJ1-5
cdr3_length: 15
v_call: TRBV6-5
clone_size: NA
cdr3_nt: TGTGCCAGCATCCCACGGGATGAGAGCAATCAGCCCCAGCATTTT
cdr3_aa: CASIPRDESNQPQHF

d_call: TRBD2
j_call: TRBJ2-3
cdr3_length: 15
v_call: TRBV2
clone_size: NA
cdr3_nt: TGTGCCAGCAGTGAGGCTAGCGGGGGGGCCTTAGCGCAGTATTTT
cdr3_aa: CASSEASGGALAQYF

d_call: TRBD1
j_call: TRBJ2-5
cdr3_length: 16
v_call: TRBV2
clone_size: medium-sized
cdr3_nt: TGTGCCAGCAGTGAAAGGAGTGGGACAGTACAAGAGACCCAGTACTTC
cdr3_aa: CASSERSGTVQETQYF

d_call: NA
j_call: TRBJ1-1
cdr3_length: 13
v_call: TRBV3-1/TRBV3-2
clone_size: NA
cdr3_nt: TGTGCCAGCAGCAGGGAGAGGGGCCGCGAAGCTTTCTTT
cdr3_aa: CASSRERGREAFF

d_call: NA
j_call: TRBJ1-5
cdr3_length: 14
v_call: TRBV28
clone_size: NA
cdr3_nt: TGTGCCAGCAGTATAGGAGCCCGCAATCAGCCCCAGCATTTT
cdr3_aa: CASSIGARNQPQHF

d_call: NA
j_call: TRBJ2-3
cdr3_length: 14
v_call: TRBV14
clone_size: NA
cdr3_nt: TGTGCCAGCAGCCAGCAGGCCCGCACGGATACGCAGTATTTT
cdr3_aa: CASSQQARTDTQYF

d_call: TRBD1
j_call: TRBJ1-6
cdr3_length: 15
v_call: TRBV18
clone_size: few
cdr3_nt: TGTGCCAGCTCACCAGATCAGGGGGGTAATTCACCCCTCCACTTT
cdr3_aa: CASSPDQGGNSPLHF

d_call: TRBD1
j_call: TRBJ1-1
cdr3_length: 12
v_call: TRBV29-1
clone_size: NA
cdr3_nt: TGCAGCGCACAGGGGGCGAACACTGAAGCTTTCTTT
cdr3_aa: CSAQGANTEAFF

d_call: NA
j_call: TRBJ2-1
cdr3_length: 14
v_call: TRBV10-2
clone_size: NA
cdr3_nt: TGCGCCACCATGGGGCTGCCGGGGAGCAATGAGCAGTTCTTC
cdr3_aa: CATMGLPGSNEQFF

d_call: TRBD2
j_call: TRBJ2-1
cdr3_length: 15
v_call: TRBV28
clone_size: once
cdr3_nt: TGTGCCAGCAGTTTAACGGGAGGGCTCTACAATGAGCAGTTCTTC
cdr3_aa: CASSLTGGLYNEQFF

d_call: TRBD2
j_call: TRBJ2-7
cdr3_length: 15
v_call: TRBV15
clone_size: NA
cdr3_nt: TGTGCCACCAGCAGAGATATCGCGGGGGGGCTCGAGCAGTACTTC
cdr3_aa: CATSRDIAGGLEQYF

d_call: TRBD1
j_call: TRBJ1-5
cdr3_length: 16
v_call: TRBV19
clone_size: once
cdr3_nt: TGTGCCAGTAGTATTGGGATGAGACAGGGGAATCAGCCCCAGCATTTT
cdr3_aa: CASSIGMRQGNQPQHF

d_call: TRBD1
j_call: TRBJ1-6
cdr3_length: 11
v_call: TRBV20-1
clone_size: NA
cdr3_nt: TGCAGTGCTGGACAGGGTCCACCCCTCCACTTT
cdr3_aa: CSAGQGPPLHF

d_call: NA
j_call: TRBJ2-1
cdr3_length: 14
v_call: TRBV5-1
clone_size: NA
cdr3_nt: TGCGCCAGCAGGCTAGATCTCCCACCCAATGAGCAGTTCTTC
cdr3_aa: CASRLDLPPNEQFF

d_call: NA
j_call: TRBJ1-6
cdr3_length: 15
v_call: TRBV7-6
clone_size: few
cdr3_nt: TGTGCCAGCAGTTTGGGGGGGGGCGGCAATTCACCCCTCCACTTT
cdr3_aa: CASSLGGGGNSPLHF

d_call: TRBD1
j_call: TRBJ2-7
cdr3_length: 14
v_call: TRBV20-1
clone_size: NA
cdr3_nt: TGCAGTGCTAGTAAGGGACAGCTCTCCTACGAGCAGTACTTC
cdr3_aa: CSASKGQLSYEQYF